Detailed here is one T cell receptor beta chain. Authors' analysis steps: Estimation of nucleated cell counts was performed using reference gene primer amplification. Profiling relied on immunoSEQ multiplex PCR, and the TCRdb table lists in-frame clones only, not all of them. V, J and clone size were drawn from that table, and D and trimming were deduced from the DNA. Of hundreds of thousands of clones listed, around 90% are singletons. The record originates from a study of blood T cell repertoires in COVID-19. Whole-study context: The samples span acute and convalescent COVID-19 from the United States, Italy and Spain.

Germline V lookup: CDR1 LNHDA, CDR2 SQIVND (reference sequence). The V end was cut by 4 bases, the J end by 0 bases, with 19 bases between. This CDR3 contains 18 residues. Sequenced sample: peripheral blood. The TCR was taken from a woman in her thirties or forties with COVID-19, enrolled during active disease. V usage is TRBV19 and J usage is TRBJ2-4, with D unresolved. CDR3 amino acids: CASSTNSATFLAKNIQYF. The CDR3 nucleotides read TGTGCCAGTAGTACCAACTCAGCGACGTTTCTAGCCAAAAACATTCAGTACTTC.